Reported below is one TCR beta chain. What it binds is unknown. This CDR3 contains 15 residues. Trimming shortened V by 3 bases and J by 2 bases, and 14 bases separated the two germline ends. The germline gives CDR1 MNHEY, CDR2 SVGAGI. Sequencing targeted expressed TCRB transcripts, as all isolated RNA had been reverse transcribed. Method: immunoSEQ multiplex PCR; TCRdb's copy keeps in-frame clones and lacks some. The sample contains 20,000 to 25,000 clones, less than 75% of which appear only once. The source of the sample is a study of beta chain features in type 1 diabetes. Study-wide background: Sorted cells numbering under 140,000,000 were examined across all samples.

Study-wide results and limits: When Type 1 diabetes patients were examined, their TCRB CDR3s proved moderately but significantly shorter in all four CD4+ subsets. VDJ junctions from patients with type 1 diabetes contained fewer insertions and more deletions.

The clonotype comes from a man aged 18 to 29 with type 1 diabetes. The sequencing sample was made of stem cell memory CD4+ T cells from blood. The chain joins TRBV6-5 to TRBJ2-7, with D perhaps TRBD1 (5 bases). Here the CDR3 reads CASSYQRGIPYEQYF. Here the CDR3 DNA reads TGTGCCAGCAGTTATCAAAGGGGCATCCCCTACGAGCAGTACTTC.